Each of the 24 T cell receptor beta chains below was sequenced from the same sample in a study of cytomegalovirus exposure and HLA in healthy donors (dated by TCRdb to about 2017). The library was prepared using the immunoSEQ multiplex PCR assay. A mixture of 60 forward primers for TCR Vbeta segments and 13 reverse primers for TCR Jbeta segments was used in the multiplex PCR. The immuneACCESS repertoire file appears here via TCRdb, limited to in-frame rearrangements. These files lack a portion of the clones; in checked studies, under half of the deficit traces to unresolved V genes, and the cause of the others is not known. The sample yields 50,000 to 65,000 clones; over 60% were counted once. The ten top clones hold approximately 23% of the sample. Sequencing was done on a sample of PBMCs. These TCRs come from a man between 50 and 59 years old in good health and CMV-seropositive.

The CDR3 region is CASSLVRQGAHEQYF. The CDR3 coding sequence is TGTGCCAGCAGCTTGGTCCGGCAGGGGGCCCACGAGCAGTACTTC. The rearrangement links TRBV5-8 to TRBJ2-7; TRBD1 matches 8 bases. Trimming cost V 0 bases and J 5 bases; bases outside gene matches: 7. The CDR3 extends over 15 amino acids. The germline CDR1 and CDR2 sequences are SGHTS and YDEGEE.

The CDR3 reads CAWRILAGGSYYEQYF. Written as DNA, the CDR3 is TGTGCCTGGAGGATACTAGCGGGAGGTTCCTACTACGAGCAGTACTTC. V gene TRBV30 combines with J gene TRBJ2-7; 12 bases map to TRBD2. The CDR3 runs 16 residues. Germline trimming cut 3 bases from V and 3 bases from J; bases unmatched to any gene: 9. The germline V gene encodes CDR1 GTSNPN and CDR2 SVGIG (reference sequence).

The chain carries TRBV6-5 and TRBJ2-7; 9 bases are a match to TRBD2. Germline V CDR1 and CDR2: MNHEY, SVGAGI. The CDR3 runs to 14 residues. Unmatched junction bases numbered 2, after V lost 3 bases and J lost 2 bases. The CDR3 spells CASSYERGAYEQYF. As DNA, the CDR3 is TGTGCCAGCAGTTATGAGCGGGGGGCCTACGAGCAGTACTTC.

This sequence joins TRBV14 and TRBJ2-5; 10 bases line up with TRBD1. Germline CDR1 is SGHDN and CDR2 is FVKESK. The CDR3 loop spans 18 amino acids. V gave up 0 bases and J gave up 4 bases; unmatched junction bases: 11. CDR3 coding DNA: TGTGCCAGCAGCCAAGATCCTCCGGGACAGGGGCGCGGAGAGACCCAGTACTTC. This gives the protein CASSQDPPGQGRGETQYF.

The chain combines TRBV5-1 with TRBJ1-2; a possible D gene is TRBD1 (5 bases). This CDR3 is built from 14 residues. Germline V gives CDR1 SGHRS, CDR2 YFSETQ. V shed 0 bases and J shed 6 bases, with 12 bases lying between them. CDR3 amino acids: CASSLARAGDGYTF. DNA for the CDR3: TGCGCCAGCAGCTTGGCCCGGGCGGGGGATGGCTACACCTTC.

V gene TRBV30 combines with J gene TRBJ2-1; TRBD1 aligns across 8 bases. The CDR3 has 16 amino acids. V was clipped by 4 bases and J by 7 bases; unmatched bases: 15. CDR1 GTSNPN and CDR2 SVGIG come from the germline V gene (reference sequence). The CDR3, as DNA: TGTGCCTGGACCCGAGACAGGGGCAAAGGTAGAAATGAGCAGTTCTTC. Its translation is CAWTRDRGKGRNEQFF.

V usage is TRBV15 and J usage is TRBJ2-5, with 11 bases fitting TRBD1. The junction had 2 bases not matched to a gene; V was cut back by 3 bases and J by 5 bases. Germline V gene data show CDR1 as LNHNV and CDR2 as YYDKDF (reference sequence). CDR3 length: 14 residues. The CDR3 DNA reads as TGTGCCACCAGCAGGGACAGGGGGCTGGAGACCCAGTACTTC. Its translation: CATSRDRGLETQYF.

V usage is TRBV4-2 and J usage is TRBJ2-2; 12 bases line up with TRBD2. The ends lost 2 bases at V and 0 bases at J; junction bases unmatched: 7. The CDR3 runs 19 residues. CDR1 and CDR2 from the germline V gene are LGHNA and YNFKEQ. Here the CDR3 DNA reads TGTGCCAGCAGCCAACCACCTAGCGGGAGGGCCGCGAACACCGGGGAGCTGTTTTTT. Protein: CASSQPPSGRAANTGELFF.

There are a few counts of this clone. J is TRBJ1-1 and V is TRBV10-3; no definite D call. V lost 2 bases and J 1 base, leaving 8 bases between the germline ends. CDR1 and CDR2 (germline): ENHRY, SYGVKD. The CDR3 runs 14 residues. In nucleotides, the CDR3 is TGTGCCATCAGTGAGACAGCACAGAACACTGAAGCTTTCTTT. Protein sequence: CAISETAQNTEAFF.

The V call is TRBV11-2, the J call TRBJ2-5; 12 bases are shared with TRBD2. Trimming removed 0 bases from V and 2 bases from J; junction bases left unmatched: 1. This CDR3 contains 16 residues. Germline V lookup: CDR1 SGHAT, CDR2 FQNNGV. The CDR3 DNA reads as TGTGCCAGCAGCTTAGAGCTAGCGGGGGGGCAAGAGACCCAGTACTTC. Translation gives CASSLELAGGQETQYF.

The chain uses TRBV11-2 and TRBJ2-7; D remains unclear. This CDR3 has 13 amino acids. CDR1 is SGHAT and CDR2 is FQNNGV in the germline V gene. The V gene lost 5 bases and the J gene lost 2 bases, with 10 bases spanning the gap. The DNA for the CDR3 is TGTGCCAGCAGCCAGACTCCCACCTACGAGCAGTACTTC. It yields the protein CASSQTPTYEQYF.

CDR3 residues: CAWSVPTSGSSYEQYF. The DNA for the CDR3 is TGTGCCTGGAGTGTACCCACTAGCGGGAGCTCCTACGAGCAGTACTTC. The rearrangement links TRBV30 to TRBJ2-7; TRBD2 aligns across 11 bases. V lost 0 bases and J lost 0; bases outside the gene matches: 4. CDR3 size: 16 residues. Germline CDR1 GTSNPN, CDR2 SVGIG (reference sequence).

The CDR3 DNA reads as TGCGCCAGCAGCCAAGGTTCTGGCGGGAGCCTCCAAGAGACCCAGTACTTC. This translates into CASSQGSGGSLQETQYF. The V gene is TRBV4-1, the J gene TRBJ2-5, with 7 bases matching TRBD2. The V gene end was trimmed by 1 base and the J gene end by 1 base; junction bases not matched to a gene: 9. CDR1 is MGHRA, CDR2 YSYEKL, per germline. The CDR3 length is 17 residues.

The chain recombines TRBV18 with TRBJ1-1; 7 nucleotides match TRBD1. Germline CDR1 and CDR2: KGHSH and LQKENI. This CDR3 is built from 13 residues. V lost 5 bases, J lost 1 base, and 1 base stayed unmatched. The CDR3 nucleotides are TGTGCCAGCTCAGGACAGGAGAACACTGAAGCTTTCTTT. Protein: CASSGQENTEAFF.

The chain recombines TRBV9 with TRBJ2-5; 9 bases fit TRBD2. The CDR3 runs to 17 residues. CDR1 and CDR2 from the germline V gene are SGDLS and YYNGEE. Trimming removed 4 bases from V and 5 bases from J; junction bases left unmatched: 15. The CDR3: CASSTERGAALLETQYF. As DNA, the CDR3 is TGTGCCAGCAGCACCGAGCGGGGGGCAGCGTTGTTGGAGACCCAGTACTTC.

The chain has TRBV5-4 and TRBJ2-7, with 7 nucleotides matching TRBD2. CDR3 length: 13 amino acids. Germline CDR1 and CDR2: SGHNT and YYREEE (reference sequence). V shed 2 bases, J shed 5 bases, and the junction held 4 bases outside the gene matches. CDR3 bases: TGTGCCAGCAGCTTCGAGCGGGACGACGAGCAGTACTTC. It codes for CASSFERDDEQYF. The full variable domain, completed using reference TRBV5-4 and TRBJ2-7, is ETGVTQSPTHLIKTRGQQVTLRCSSQSGHNTVSWYQQALGQGPQFIFQYYREEENGRGNFPPRFSGLQFPNYSSELNVNALELDDSALYLCASSFERDDEQYFGPGTRLTVT.

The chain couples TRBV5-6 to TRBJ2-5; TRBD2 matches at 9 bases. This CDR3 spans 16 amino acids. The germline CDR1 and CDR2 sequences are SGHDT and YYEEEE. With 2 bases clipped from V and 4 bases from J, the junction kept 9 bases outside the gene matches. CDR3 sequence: CASSFLGGGAGETQYF. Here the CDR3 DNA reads TGTGCCAGCAGCTTTCTCGGCGGGGGGGCAGGAGAGACCCAGTACTTC. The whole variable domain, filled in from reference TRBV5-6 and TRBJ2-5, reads DAGVTQSPTHLIKTRGQQVTLRCSPKSGHDTVSWYQQALGQGPQFIFQYYEEEERQRGNFPDRFSGHQFPNYSSELNVNALLLGDSALYLCASSFLGGGAGETQYFGPGTRLLVL.

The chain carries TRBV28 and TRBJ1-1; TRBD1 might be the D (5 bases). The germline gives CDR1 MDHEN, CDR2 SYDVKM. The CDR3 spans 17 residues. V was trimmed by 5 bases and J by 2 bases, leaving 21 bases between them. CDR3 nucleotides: TGTGCCAGCAGTCCCCGTGGGGGGTCGGCAACTAACACTGAAGCTTTCTTT. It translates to CASSPRGGSATNTEAFF.

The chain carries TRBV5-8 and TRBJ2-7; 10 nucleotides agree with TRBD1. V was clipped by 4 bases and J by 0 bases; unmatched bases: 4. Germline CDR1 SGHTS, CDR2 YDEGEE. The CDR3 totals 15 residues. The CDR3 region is CASSLGQGSSYEQYF. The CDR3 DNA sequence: TGTGCCAGCAGCCTGGGACAGGGGAGCTCCTACGAGCAGTACTTC.

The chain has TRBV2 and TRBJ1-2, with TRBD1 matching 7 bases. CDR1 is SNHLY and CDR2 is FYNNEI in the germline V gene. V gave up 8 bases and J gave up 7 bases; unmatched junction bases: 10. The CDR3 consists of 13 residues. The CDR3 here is CASGDRERSGYTF. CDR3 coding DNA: TGTGCCAGCGGAGACAGGGAAAGAAGTGGCTACACCTTC.

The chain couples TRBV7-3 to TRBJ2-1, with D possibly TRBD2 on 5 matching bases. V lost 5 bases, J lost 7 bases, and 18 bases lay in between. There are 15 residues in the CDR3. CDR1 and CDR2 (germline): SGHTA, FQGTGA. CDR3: CASSPGPRSGNEQFF. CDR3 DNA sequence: TGTGCCAGCAGCCCCGGACCGAGGTCGGGGAATGAGCAGTTCTTC.

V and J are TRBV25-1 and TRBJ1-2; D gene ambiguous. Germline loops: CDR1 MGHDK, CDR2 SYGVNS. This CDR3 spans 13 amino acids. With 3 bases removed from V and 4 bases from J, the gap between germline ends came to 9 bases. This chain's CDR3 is CASSDGLAYGYTF. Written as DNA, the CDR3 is TGTGCCAGCAGTGATGGTTTAGCCTATGGCTACACCTTC.

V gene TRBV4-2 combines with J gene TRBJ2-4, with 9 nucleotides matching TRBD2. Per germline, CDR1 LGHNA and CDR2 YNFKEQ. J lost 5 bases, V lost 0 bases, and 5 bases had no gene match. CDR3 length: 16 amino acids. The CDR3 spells CASSQDRREGENIQYF. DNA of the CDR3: TGTGCCAGCAGCCAAGATAGGCGGGAGGGCGAAAACATTCAGTACTTC.

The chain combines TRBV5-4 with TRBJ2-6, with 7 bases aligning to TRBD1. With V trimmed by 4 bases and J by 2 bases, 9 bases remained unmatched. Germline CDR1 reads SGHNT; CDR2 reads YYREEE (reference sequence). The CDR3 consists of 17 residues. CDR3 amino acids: CASSAGGRGTGANVLTF. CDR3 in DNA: TGTGCCAGCAGCGCTGGCGGCAGGGGGACTGGGGCCAACGTCCTGACTTTC.